What follows are 26 T cell receptor beta chains derived from one specimen sequenced in a study of blood T cell repertoires in COVID-19. Assay: immunoSEQ multiplex PCR; the TCRdb copy retains only in-frame clones and omits some. The table has approximately 500,000 clones, approximately 91% seen once. The material sequenced was peripheral blood. The receptors come from a woman aged 50 to 60 with COVID-19, enrolled during active disease.

The chain carries TRBV7-8 and TRBJ2-3; D is ambiguous. V lost 6 bases and J 0 bases, leaving 10 bases between the germline ends. This CDR3 comprises 14 residues. The germline V gene encodes CDR1 SGHVS and CDR2 FQNEAQ. CDR3 DNA: TGTGCCAGCAGACGAGGCTACAGCACAGATACGCAGTATTTT. Encoded protein: CASRRGYSTDTQYF.

The V gene is TRBV2, the J gene TRBJ1-5, with D perhaps matching TRBD1 (6 bases). The V gene's germline CDR1 is SNHLY and CDR2 FYNNEI. V was cut by 5 bases and J by 0 bases, with 17 bases left in between. The CDR3 is 17 residues long. CDR3 region: CASSPQAGTISNQPQHF. DNA of the CDR3: TGTGCCAGCAGTCCACAGGCCGGGACAATTAGCAATCAGCCCCAGCATTTT. Drawing the rest from reference TRBV2 and TRBJ1-5, the complete variable domain is EPEVTQTPSHQVTQMGQEVILRCVPISNHLYFYWYRQILGQKVEFLVSFYNNEISEKSEIFDDQFSVERPDGSNFTLKIRSTKLEDSAMYFCASSPQAGTISNQPQHFGDGTRLSIL.

This chain connects TRBV28 to TRBJ1-5; no reliable D call. The germline V and J ends were trimmed by 5 bases and 0 bases, with 8 bases remaining between them. The germline CDR1 and CDR2 sequences are MDHEN and SYDVKM. This CDR3 has 14 residues. CDR3 residues: CASSDVVSNQPQHF. The CDR3, as DNA: TGTGCCAGCAGTGATGTAGTTAGCAATCAGCCCCAGCATTTT. Drawing the rest from reference TRBV28 and TRBJ1-5, the complete variable domain is DVKVTQSSRYLVKRTGEKVFLECVQDMDHENMFWYRQDPGLGLRLIYFSYDVKMKEKGDIPEGYSVSREKKERFSLILESASTNQTSMYLCASSDVVSNQPQHFGDGTRLSIL.

The chain combines TRBV3-1 (or the pseudogene TRBV3-2) with TRBJ1-2, with TRBD1 as a possible D gene (6 bases). V lost 4 bases and J 4 bases, leaving 10 bases between the germline ends. The CDR3 spans 13 residues. Germline V gene sequence: CDR1 LGHDT, CDR2 YNNKEL (reference sequence). In DNA form, the CDR3 reads TGTGCCAGCAGCCCGGACAGCCCCTATGGCTACACCTTC. Protein sequence: CASSPDSPYGYTF.

The chain couples TRBV18 to TRBJ2-2, with a possible D match to TRBD2 (5 bases). V was shortened by 1 base and J by 1 base, with 19 bases between the two germline ends. Germline V gene lookup returns CDR1 KGHSH and CDR2 LQKENI. The CDR3 has 19 residues. The CDR3 is CASSPLSTGLGVNTGELFF. In DNA form, the CDR3 reads TGTGCCAGCTCACCACTTTCGACCGGTCTGGGAGTGAACACCGGGGAGCTGTTTTTT. Variable domain in full (rest from reference TRBV18 and TRBJ2-2): NAGVMQNPRHLVRRRGQEARLRCSPMKGHSHVYWYRQLPEEGLKFMVYLQKENIIDESGMPKERFSAEFPKEGPSILRIQQVVRGDSAAYFCASSPLSTGLGVNTGELFFGEGSRLTVL.

This chain uses TRBV5-1 with TRBJ2-7, with D maybe TRBD1 (7 bases). Trimming left V 0 bases short and J 7 bases short, with 14 bases between. Germline V gene lookup returns CDR1 SGHRS and CDR2 YFSETQ. The CDR3 is 14 residues long. The CDR3 loop is CASSLGGGAGEQYF. CDR3 nucleotides: TGCGCCAGCAGCTTGGGAGGGGGCGCGGGAGAGCAGTACTTC.

V and J are TRBV27 and TRBJ1-5; 8 bases match TRBD1. The J segment lost 6 bases and the V segment lost 3 bases, leaving 22 bases of the junction unmatched. Germline CDR1 and CDR2: MNHEY and SMNVEV (reference sequence). There are 20 residues in the CDR3. The CDR3 loop is CASSLGPGQGGGLLPQPQHF. Written as DNA, the CDR3 is TGTGCCAGCAGTTTGGGGCCTGGACAGGGAGGAGGACTTCTGCCTCAGCCCCAGCATTTT.

The chain joins TRBV11-2 to TRBJ1-1; weak D call: TRBD1 (5 bases). V gave up 6 bases and J gave up 0 bases, with 11 bases separating them. The CDR3 has 14 amino acids. Germline CDR1 SGHAT, CDR2 FQNNGV. The CDR3 nucleotides read TGTGCCAGCAGTACAGGTTGGGTGAACACTGAAGCTTTCTTT. This gives the protein CASSTGWVNTEAFF.

The V and J genes are TRBV5-4 and TRBJ2-1; TRBD1 might be the D (6 bases). Trimming removed 3 bases at V and 6 bases at J, with 13 bases between. The CDR3 loop spans 14 amino acids. Germline V CDR1 and CDR2: SGHNT, YYREEE (reference sequence). The CDR3 reads CASSSMTGSNEQFF. The CDR3 nucleotides read TGTGCCAGCAGCTCGATGACAGGTTCCAATGAGCAGTTCTTC.

This chain uses TRBV7-8 with TRBJ2-7; TRBD2 matches 10 bases. This CDR3 contains 16 residues. The V segment lost 0 bases and the J segment 5 bases; nucleotides outside the gene matches: 7. CDR1 is SGHVS and CDR2 is FQNEAQ in the germline V gene. The CDR3 spells CASSLAGLAVPNEQYF. CDR3 in DNA: TGTGCCAGCAGCTTAGCCGGACTAGCGGTCCCCAACGAGCAGTACTTC.

The CDR3 DNA follows: TGTGCCAGCACCTCCGGGGGGGACGAGCAGTACTTC. Protein: CASTSGGDEQYF. The genes are TRBV25-1 and TRBJ2-7; 8 positions agree with TRBD2. CDR1 and CDR2 from the germline V gene are MGHDK and SYGVNS. The CDR3 contains 12 residues. V dropped 7 bases and J dropped 5; count of bases not matched to a gene: 4.

This chain joins TRBV6-1 and TRBJ1-1, with D possibly TRBD1 on 5 matching bases. V was shortened by 2 bases and J by 5 bases, with 15 bases between the two germline ends. CDR3 length: 15 amino acids. Germline V gives CDR1 MNHNS, CDR2 SASEGT. Here the CDR3 DNA reads TGTGCCAGCAGTGAATGGGGGGGGATTAGGACTGAAGCTTTCTTT. As protein: CASSEWGGIRTEAFF.

The CDR3 here is CASRVQGNQPQHF. The CDR3 nucleotides are TGTGCCAGCAGGGTACAGGGGAATCAGCCCCAGCATTTT. The rearrangement links TRBV12-3 or TRBV12-4 to TRBJ1-5, with 7 positions matching TRBD1. The V segment lost 6 bases and the J segment 4 bases; nucleotides outside the gene matches: 3. The CDR3 consists of 13 residues.

The rearrangement joins TRBV5-8 to TRBJ1-2, with 9 bases that match TRBD1. The CDR3 has 13 residues. Unmatched junction bases numbered 5, after V lost 4 bases and J lost 7 bases. CDR1 and CDR2 (germline): SGHTS, YDEGEE. The CDR3 region is CASSPGTGFGYTF. CDR3 DNA sequence: TGTGCCAGCAGCCCCGGGACAGGGTTTGGCTACACCTTC.

The genes are TRBV13 and TRBJ2-7; the D gene is possibly TRBD2 (6 bases). The length of the CDR3 is 16 residues. Trimming left V 5 bases short and J 7 bases short, with 24 bases between. Looked up from germline, CDR1 is PRHDT and CDR2 is FYEKMQ (reference sequence). CDR3 sequence (DNA): TGTGCCAGCAGCCCGAGGCAGGGATTCCTCAGCGGGGAGCAGTACTTC. This translates into CASSPRQGFLSGEQYF.

The chain recombines TRBV3-1 (or the pseudogene TRBV3-2) with TRBJ2-3, with TRBD2 as a possible D gene (6 bases). Trimming left V 5 bases short and J 5 bases short, with 11 bases between. Germline V CDR1 and CDR2: LGHDT, YNNKEL (reference sequence). The CDR3 consists of 13 residues. The CDR3 nucleotides read TGTGCCAGCAGCTCGACTAGTGGAGATACGCAGTATTTT. Amino acids: CASSSTSGDTQYF.

The V call is TRBV6-5, the J call TRBJ1-5; D might be TRBD1 (5 bases). Trimming removed 6 bases at V and 9 bases at J, with 12 bases between. This CDR3 has 12 amino acids. Germline V lookup: CDR1 MNHEY, CDR2 SVGAGI. DNA of the CDR3: TGTGCCAGCAGACCCGAGCAGGGGCCCCAGCATTTT. This encodes CASRPEQGPQHF.

The chain combines TRBV3-1 (or the pseudogene TRBV3-2) with TRBJ2-7, with 9 bases fitting TRBD1. The junction had 5 bases not matched to a gene; V was cut back by 3 bases and J by 2 bases. CDR1 is LGHDT and CDR2 is YNNKEL in the germline V gene (reference sequence). The CDR3 has 15 residues. The CDR3 protein is CASSHGQGRAYEQYF. For the CDR3, the DNA is TGTGCCAGCAGCCATGGACAGGGGCGAGCCTACGAGCAGTACTTC.

This chain uses TRBV29-1 with TRBJ1-2; no firm D call. Trimming left V 1 base short and J 6 bases short, with 9 bases between. CDR1 and CDR2 from the germline V gene are SQVTM and ANQGSEA. The CDR3 covers 12 residues. DNA for the CDR3: TGCAGCGTTGAAGGCCTATACGATGGCTACACCTTC. Its translation: CSVEGLYDGYTF.

This chain links TRBV29-1 with TRBJ2-2; no clear D. Between the trimmed V and J ends, which lost 4 bases and 8 bases, there was a span of 14 bases. Germline V CDR1 and CDR2: SQVTM, ANQGSEA. The CDR3 is 13 amino acids. The CDR3 DNA is TGCAGCGTTGTTAAGACGGCGAGGGGGGAGCTGTTTTTT. The encoded protein is CSVVKTARGELFF.

The gene calls are TRBV11-3 and TRBJ2-1; weak D call: TRBD1 (6 bases). Looked up from germline, CDR1 is SGHNT and CDR2 is YENEEA. V was clipped by 2 bases and J by 6 bases, with 14 bases between them. The CDR3 sequence is 15 residues long. CDR3 DNA: TGTGCCAGCAGCTTACCGGGACATGGCATCAATGAGCAGTTCTTC. This encodes CASSLPGHGINEQFF.

This chain uses TRBV11-2 with TRBJ1-6, with D uncertain. Germline assignment: CDR1 SGHAT and CDR2 FQNNGV. This CDR3 spans 12 amino acids. V was pared by 5 bases and J by 4 bases, with 3 bases between. CDR3 sequence reads: CASSPYNSPLHF. The CDR3 region has the DNA TGTGCCAGCAGCCCGTATAATTCACCCCTCCACTTT.

This chain links TRBV2 with TRBJ2-3, with 13 bases that match TRBD2. This CDR3 comprises 14 residues. With V trimmed by 5 bases and J by 4 bases, 0 bases remained unmatched. From germline, CDR1 is SNHLY and CDR2 FYNNEI. The CDR3 spells CASSTSGGADTQYF. The CDR3 nucleotides are TGTGCCAGCAGTACTAGCGGGGGGGCAGATACGCAGTATTTT.

The chain links TRBV5-1 to TRBJ1-4; no clear D. The V gene lost 0 bases and the J gene lost 0 bases, with 3 bases spanning the gap. CDR3 length equals 14 residues. Looked up from germline, CDR1 is SGHRS and CDR2 is YFSETQ. This chain's CDR3 is CASSLASTNEKLFF. The CDR3 bases are TGCGCCAGCAGCTTGGCATCAACTAATGAAAAACTGTTTTTT.

The V gene is TRBV30, the J gene TRBJ1-5, with D tentatively TRBD1 (5 bases). Between the trimmed V and J ends, which lost 4 bases and 3 bases, there was a span of 13 bases. The germline CDR1 and CDR2 sequences are GTSNPN and SVGIG (reference sequence). This CDR3 is built from 14 residues. CDR3 bases: TGTGCCTGGACTGTAGGGGCCCTCAATCAGCCCCAGCATTTT. Translated, it gives CAWTVGALNQPQHF.

The chain carries TRBV6-6 and TRBJ2-3; D possibly corresponds to TRBD1 (5 bases). Trimming removed 11 bases from V and 6 bases from J, with 12 bases in between. Germline CDR1 is MNHNY and CDR2 is SVGAGI (reference sequence). CDR3 length: 11 amino acids. The CDR3 region is CAGAMGDTQYF. The CDR3 nucleotides are TGTGCCGGGGCGATGGGTGATACGCAGTATTTT.